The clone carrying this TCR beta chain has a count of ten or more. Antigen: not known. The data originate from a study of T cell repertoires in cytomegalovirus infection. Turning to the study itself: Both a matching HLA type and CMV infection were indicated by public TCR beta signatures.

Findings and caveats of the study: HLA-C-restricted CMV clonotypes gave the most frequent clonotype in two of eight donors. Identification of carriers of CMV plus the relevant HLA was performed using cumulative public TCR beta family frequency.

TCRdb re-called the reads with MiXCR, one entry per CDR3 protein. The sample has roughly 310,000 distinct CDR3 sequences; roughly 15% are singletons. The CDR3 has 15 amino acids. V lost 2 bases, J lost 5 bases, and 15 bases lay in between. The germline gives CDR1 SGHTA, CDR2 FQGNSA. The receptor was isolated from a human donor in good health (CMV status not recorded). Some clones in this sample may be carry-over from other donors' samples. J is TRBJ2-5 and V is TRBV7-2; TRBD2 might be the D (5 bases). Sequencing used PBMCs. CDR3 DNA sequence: TGTGCCAGCAGCTTATATGACGGGGTCCGGGAGACCCAGTACTTC. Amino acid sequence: CASSLYDGVRETQYF.